The T cell receptor (beta chain) under discussion was sequenced for a study of CD8+ T cells in alopecia areata. Study background: In an open-label trial, patients got 5 to 10 mg tofacitinib twice daily. Study results and limitations: Mice gave a clearer picture of TCR sharing than patients did, possibly for HLA-related reasons.

RNA extraction and reverse transcription yielded cDNA as sequencing template. Repertoires were generated with immunoSEQ multiplex PCR, while TCRdb's copy carries only in-frame clones and drops some. The data contain some 120,000 clones, 45% to 60% of them singletons. Germline CDR1 reads MNHEY; CDR2 reads SVGAGI. The length of the CDR3 is 15 residues. With 2 bases removed from V and 0 bases from J, the gap between germline ends came to 8 bases. A word on this clone: Its target is unknown.

This specimen consisted of CD4+ T cells sorted from blood, obtained at week 0. This receptor was obtained from a human donor with alopecia areata. The chain uses TRBV6-5 and TRBJ2-1; D gene uncertain. DNA of the CDR3: TGTGCCAGCAGTTACGGTCGCAGCTCCTACAATGAGCAGTTCTTC. Translated, it gives CASSYGRSSYNEQFF.